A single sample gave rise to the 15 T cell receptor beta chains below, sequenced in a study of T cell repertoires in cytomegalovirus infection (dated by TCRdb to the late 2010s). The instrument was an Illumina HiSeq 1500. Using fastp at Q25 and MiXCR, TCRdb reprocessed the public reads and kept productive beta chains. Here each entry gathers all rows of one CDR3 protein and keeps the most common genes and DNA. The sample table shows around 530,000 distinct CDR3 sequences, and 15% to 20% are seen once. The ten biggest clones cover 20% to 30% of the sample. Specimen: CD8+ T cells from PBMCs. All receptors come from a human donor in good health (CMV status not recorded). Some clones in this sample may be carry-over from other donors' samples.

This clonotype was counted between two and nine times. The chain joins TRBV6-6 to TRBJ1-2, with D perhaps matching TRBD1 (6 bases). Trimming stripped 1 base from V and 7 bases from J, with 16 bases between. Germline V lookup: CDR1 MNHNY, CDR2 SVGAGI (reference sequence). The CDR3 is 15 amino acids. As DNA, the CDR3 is TGTGCCAGCAGTTACTTCCGGGGGGCAAATTTTGGCTACACCTTC. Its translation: CASSYFRGANFGYTF.

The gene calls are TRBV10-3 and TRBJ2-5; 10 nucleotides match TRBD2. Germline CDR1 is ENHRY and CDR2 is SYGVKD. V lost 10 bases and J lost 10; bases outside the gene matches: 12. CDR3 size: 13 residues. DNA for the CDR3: TGTGCCACGTATAGCGGGGGGCTAGAGGACCAGTACTTC. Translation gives CATYSGGLEDQYF.

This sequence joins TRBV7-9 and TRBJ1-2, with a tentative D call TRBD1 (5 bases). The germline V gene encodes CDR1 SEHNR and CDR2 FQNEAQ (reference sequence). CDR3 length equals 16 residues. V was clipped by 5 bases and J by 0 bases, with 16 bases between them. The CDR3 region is CASSPAMGGPNYGYTF. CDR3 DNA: TGTGCCAGCAGCCCCGCGATGGGGGGTCCTAACTATGGCTACACCTTC.

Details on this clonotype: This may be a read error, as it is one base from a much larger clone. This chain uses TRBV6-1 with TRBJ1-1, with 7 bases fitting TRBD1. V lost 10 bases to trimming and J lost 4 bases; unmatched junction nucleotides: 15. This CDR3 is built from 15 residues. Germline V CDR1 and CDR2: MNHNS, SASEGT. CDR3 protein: CATLGQALGRTEAFF. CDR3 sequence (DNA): TGTGCCACCCTCGGACAGGCCCTCGGACGCACTGAAGCTTTCTTT.

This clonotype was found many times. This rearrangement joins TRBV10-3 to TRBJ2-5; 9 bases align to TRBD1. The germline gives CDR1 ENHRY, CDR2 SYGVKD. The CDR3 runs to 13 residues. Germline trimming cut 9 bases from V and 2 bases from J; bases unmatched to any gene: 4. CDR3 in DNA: TGTGCCATTGGGACAGGGAAACAAGAGACCCAGTACTTC. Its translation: CAIGTGKQETQYF.

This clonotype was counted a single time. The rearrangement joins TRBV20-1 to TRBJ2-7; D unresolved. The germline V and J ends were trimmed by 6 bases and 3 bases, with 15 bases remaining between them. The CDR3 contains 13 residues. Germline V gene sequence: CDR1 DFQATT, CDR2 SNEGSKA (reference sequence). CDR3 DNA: TGCAGTGCACCGATGACAAGATACTACGAGCAGTACTTC. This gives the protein CSAPMTRYYEQYF.

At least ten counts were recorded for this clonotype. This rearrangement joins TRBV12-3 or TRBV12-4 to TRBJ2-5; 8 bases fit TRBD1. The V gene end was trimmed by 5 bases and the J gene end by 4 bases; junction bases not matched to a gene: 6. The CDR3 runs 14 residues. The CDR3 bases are TGTGCCAGCAGTCCGACCGACAGGGGAGAGACCCAGTACTTC. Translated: CASSPTDRGETQYF.

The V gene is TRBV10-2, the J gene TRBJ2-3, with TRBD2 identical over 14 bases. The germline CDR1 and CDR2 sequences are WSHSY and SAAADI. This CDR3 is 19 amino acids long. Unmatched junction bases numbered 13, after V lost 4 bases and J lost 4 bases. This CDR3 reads CASSVFPGLAGEGADTQYF. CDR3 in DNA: TGCGCCAGCAGTGTTTTTCCGGGACTAGCGGGAGAAGGTGCAGATACGCAGTATTTT.

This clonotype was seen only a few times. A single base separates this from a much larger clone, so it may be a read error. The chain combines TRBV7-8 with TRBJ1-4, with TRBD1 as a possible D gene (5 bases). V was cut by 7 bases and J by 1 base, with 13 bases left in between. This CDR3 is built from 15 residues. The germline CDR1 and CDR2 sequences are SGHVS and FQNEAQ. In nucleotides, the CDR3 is TGTGCCAGCAAGGGGACCGGGCTAACTAATGAAAAACTGTTTTTT. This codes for CASKGTGLTNEKLFF.

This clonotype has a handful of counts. The CDR3 loop is CASSSAPDSYGYTF. CDR3 in DNA: TGTGCCAGCAGTTCAGCCCCCGACAGCTATGGCTACACCTTC. V and J are TRBV28 and TRBJ1-2; a possible D gene is TRBD1 (5 bases). V was clipped by 4 bases and J by 4 bases, with 13 bases between them. Germline CDR1 is MDHEN and CDR2 is SYDVKM. This CDR3 is 14 amino acids long.

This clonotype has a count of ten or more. The CDR3 loop is CASSLGNSGRHEQYF. The CDR3 region has the DNA TGTGCCAGCAGCTTAGGCAATTCCGGGCGCCACGAGCAGTACTTC. V and J are TRBV7-9 and TRBJ2-7; D gene uncertain. V lost 1 base and J 5 bases, leaving 15 bases between the germline ends. The CDR3 runs 15 residues. CDR1 and CDR2 from the germline V gene are SEHNR and FQNEAQ (reference sequence). Complete variable domain (other parts from reference TRBV7-9 and TRBJ2-7): DTGVSQNPRHKITKRGQNVTFRCDPISEHNRLYWYRQTLGQGPEFLTYFQNEAQLEKSRLLSDRFSAERPKGSFSTLEIQRTEQGDSAMYLCASSLGNSGRHEQYFGPGTRLTVT.

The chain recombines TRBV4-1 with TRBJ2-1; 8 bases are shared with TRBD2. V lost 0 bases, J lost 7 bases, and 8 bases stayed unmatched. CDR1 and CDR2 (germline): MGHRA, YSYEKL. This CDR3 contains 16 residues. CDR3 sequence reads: CASSQDTSGGPNEQFF. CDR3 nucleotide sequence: TGCGCCAGCAGCCAAGATACCAGCGGGGGCCCTAATGAGCAGTTCTTC.

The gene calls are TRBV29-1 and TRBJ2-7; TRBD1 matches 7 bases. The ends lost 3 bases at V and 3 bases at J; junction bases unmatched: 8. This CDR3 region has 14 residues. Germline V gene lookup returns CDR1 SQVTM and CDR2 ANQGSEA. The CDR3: CSVETPGQIYEQYF. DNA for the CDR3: TGCAGCGTTGAGACCCCGGGACAGATCTACGAGCAGTACTTC.

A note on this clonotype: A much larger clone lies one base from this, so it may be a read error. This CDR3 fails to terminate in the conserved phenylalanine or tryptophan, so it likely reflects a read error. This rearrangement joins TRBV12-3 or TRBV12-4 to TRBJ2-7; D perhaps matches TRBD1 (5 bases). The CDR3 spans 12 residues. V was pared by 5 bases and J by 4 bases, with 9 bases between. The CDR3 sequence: CASSKGSYEQYL. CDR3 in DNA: TGTGCCAGCAGTAAGGGGTCGTACGAGCAGTACTTA.

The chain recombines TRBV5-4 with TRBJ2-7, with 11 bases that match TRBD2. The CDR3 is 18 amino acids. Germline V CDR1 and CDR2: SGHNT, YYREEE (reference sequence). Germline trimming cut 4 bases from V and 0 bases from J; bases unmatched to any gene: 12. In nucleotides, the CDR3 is TGTGCCAGCAGCCTTGGGACTAGCGGAAGGTCCCCCTCCTACGAGCAGTACTTC. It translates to CASSLGTSGRSPSYEQYF.